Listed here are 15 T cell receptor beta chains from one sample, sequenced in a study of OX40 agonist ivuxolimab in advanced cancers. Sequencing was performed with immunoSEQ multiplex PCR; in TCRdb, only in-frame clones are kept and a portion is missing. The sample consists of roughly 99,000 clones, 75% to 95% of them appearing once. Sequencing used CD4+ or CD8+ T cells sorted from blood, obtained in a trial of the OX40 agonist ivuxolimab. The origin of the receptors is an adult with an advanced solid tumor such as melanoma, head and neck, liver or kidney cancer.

Here the CDR3 reads CASKRGQAGSYNEQFF. In DNA, the CDR3 is TGCGCCAGCAAACGGGGCCAGGCTGGTTCCTACAATGAGCAGTTCTTC. The chain joins TRBV10-2 to TRBJ2-1; D may match TRBD1 or TRBD2 (5 bases each). Trimming pared 7 bases from V and 1 base from J, leaving 17 bases between. Looked up from germline, CDR1 is WSHSY and CDR2 is SAAADI. The CDR3 consists of 16 residues.

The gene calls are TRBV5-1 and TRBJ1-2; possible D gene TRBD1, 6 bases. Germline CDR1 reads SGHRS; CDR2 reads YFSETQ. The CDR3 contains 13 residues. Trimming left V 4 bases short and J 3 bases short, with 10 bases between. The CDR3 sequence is CASSLDRHYGYTF. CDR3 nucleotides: TGCGCCAGCAGCCTGGACAGACACTATGGCTACACCTTC.

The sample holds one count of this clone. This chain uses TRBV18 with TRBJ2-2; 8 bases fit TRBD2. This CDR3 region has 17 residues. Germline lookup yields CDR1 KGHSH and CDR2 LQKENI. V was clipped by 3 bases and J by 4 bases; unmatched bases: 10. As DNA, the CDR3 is TGTGCCAGCTCACCCGCGGGCGGGGGGCGCTTCACCGGGGAGCTGTTTTTT. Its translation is CASSPAGGGRFTGELFF.

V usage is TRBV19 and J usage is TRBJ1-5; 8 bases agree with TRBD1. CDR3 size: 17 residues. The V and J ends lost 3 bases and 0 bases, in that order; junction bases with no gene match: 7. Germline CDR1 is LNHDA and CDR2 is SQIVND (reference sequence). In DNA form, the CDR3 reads TGTGCCAGTAGTATCGGACAGGGCGGCTATAGCAATCAGCCCCAGCATTTT. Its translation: CASSIGQGGYSNQPQHF.

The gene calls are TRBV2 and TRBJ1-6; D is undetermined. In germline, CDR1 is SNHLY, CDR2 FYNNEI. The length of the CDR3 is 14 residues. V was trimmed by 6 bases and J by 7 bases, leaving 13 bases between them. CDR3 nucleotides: TGTGCCAGCAGGATCGCGCCGCCGAATTCACCCCTCCACTTT. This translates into CASRIAPPNSPLHF. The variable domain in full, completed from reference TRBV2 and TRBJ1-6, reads EPEVTQTPSHQVTQMGQEVILRCVPISNHLYFYWYRQILGQKVEFLVSFYNNEISEKSEIFDDQFSVERPDGSNFTLKIRSTKLEDSAMYFCASRIAPPNSPLHFGNGTRLTVT.

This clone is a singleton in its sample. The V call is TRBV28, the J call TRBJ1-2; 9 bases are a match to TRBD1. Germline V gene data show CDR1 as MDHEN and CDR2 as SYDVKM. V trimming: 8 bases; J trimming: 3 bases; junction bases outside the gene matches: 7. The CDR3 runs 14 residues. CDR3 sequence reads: CASVGTGSDYGYTF. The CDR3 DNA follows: TGTGCCAGCGTGGGGACAGGGTCTGACTATGGCTACACCTTC.

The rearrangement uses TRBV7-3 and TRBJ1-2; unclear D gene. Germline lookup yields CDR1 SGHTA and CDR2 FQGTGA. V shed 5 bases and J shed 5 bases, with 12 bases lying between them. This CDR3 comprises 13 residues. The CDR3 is CASSPDESYGYTF. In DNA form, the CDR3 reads TGTGCCAGCAGCCCGGACGAATCTTATGGCTACACCTTC.

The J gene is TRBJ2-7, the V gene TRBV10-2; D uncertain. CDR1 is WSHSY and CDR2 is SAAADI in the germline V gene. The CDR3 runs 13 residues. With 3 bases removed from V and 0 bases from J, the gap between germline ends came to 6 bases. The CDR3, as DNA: TGCGCCAGCAGTGACACCCCCTCCTACGAGCAGTACTTC. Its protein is CASSDTPSYEQYF.

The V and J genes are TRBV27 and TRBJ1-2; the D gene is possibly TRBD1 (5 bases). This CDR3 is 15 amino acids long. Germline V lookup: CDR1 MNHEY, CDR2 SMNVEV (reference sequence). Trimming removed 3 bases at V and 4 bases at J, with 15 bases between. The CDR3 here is CASSFKGRGVYGYTF. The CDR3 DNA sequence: TGTGCCAGCAGTTTTAAAGGGAGAGGGGTCTATGGCTACACCTTC.

In DNA, the CDR3 is TGTGCCAGTATCGCCAGGGGACCTGGCTACACCTTC. Translating gives CASIARGPGYTF. The rearrangement links TRBV19 to TRBJ1-2; D is possibly TRBD1 (6 bases). Germline values: CDR1 LNHDA, CDR2 SQIVND (reference sequence). V lost 7 bases and J 7 bases, leaving 13 bases between the germline ends. This CDR3 spans 12 amino acids.

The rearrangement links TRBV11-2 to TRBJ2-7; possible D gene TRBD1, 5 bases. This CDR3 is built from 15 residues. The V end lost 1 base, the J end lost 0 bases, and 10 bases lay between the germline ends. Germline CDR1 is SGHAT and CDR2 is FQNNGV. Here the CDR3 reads CASSLARASSYEQYF. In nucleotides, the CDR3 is TGTGCCAGCAGCTTAGCCAGGGCGAGCTCCTACGAGCAGTACTTC.

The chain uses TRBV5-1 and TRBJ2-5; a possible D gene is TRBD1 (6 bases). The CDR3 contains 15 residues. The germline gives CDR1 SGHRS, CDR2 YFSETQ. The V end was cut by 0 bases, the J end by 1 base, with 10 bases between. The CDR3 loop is CASSLAQDSQETQYF. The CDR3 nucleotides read TGCGCCAGCAGCTTGGCCCAGGACAGCCAAGAGACCCAGTACTTC. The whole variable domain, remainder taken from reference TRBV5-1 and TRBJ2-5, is KAGVTQTPRYLIKTRGQQVTLSCSPISGHRSVSWYQQTPGQGLQFLFEYFSETQRNKGNFPGRFSGRQFSNSRSEMNVSTLELGDSALYLCASSLAQDSQETQYFGPGTRLLVL.

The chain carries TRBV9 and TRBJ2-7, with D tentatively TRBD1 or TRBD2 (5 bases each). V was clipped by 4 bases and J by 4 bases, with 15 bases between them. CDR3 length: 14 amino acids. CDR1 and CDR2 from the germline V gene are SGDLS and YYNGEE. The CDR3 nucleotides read TGTGCCAGCAGCAACCCGGGACGGTCTTACGAGCAGTACTTC. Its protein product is CASSNPGRSYEQYF.

The chain's CDR3 is CASNLGGTSGTGELFF. The DNA for the CDR3 is TGTGCCAGCAACCTAGGAGGGACTAGCGGGACCGGGGAGCTGTTTTTT. V gene TRBV6-6 combines with J gene TRBJ2-2; 12 nucleotides match TRBD2. Trimming removed 7 bases from V and 5 bases from J; junction bases left unmatched: 8. The CDR3 consists of 16 residues. Germline lookup yields CDR1 MNHNY and CDR2 SVGAGI (reference sequence).

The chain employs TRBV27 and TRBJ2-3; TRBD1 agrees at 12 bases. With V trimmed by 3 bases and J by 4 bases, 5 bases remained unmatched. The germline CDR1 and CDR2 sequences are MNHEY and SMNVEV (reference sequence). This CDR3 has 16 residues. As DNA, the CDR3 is TGTGCCAGCAGTTTTTGGGGGGACAGGGGGCCAGATACGCAGTATTTT. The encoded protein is CASSFWGDRGPDTQYF.